These T cell receptor beta chains were read from a single sample in a study of cytomegalovirus exposure and HLA in healthy donors. Clones were sequenced by immunoSEQ multiplex PCR, and TCRdb holds only the in-frame ones, with some missing. The table lists about 130,000 clones, almost 90% of them singletons. Sequenced sample: PBMCs. The receptors were sampled from a man in his thirties or forties in good health and CMV-seronegative. Each CDR3 is given with its conserved first and last residue. The D gene is left open where the match is weak. The size entry is marked missing in some rows and otherwise reads once, few, many or a size class.

V gene	clone size	D gene	J gene	CDR3 protein	CDR3 DNA
TRBV5-1	once	TRBD1	TRBJ2-1	CASSQGQGYNEQFF	TGCGCCAGCAGCCAGGGACAGGGGTACAATGAGCAGTTCTTC
TRBV6-5	-	-	TRBJ1-6	CASSYVRNSPLHF	TGTGCCAGCAGTTACGTCAGGAATTCACCCCTCCACTTT
TRBV9	-	TRBD1	TRBJ1-6	CASSSTGPPLHF	TGTGCCAGCAGCTCGACAGGGCCCCCCCTCCACTTT
TRBV30	-	-	TRBJ2-3	CAWSLGVSTDTQYF	TGTGCCTGGAGTTTAGGAGTTTCAACAGATACGCAGTATTTT
TRBV11-2	-	TRBD2	TRBJ2-2	CASSLTSGITGELFF	TGTGCCAGCAGCTTAACTAGCGGAATAACCGGGGAGCTGTTTTTT
TRBV12-5	once	-	TRBJ2-7	CASGRGSWTYEQYF	TGTGCTAGTGGTCGAGGGAGTTGGACCTACGAGCAGTACTTC
TRBV6-5	-	-	TRBJ1-1	CASSYIRLMNTEAFF	TGTGCCAGCAGTTACATTCGACTGATGAACACTGAAGCTTTCTTT
TRBV5-6	-	-	TRBJ1-5	CASSQGRGYSNQPQHF	TGTGCCAGCAGCCAGGGGAGGGGGTATAGCAATCAGCCCCAGCATTTT
TRBV30	once	TRBD1	TRBJ1-1	CAWRGGTGAIPNTEAFF	TGTGCCTGGAGGGGTGGGACAGGGGCGATTCCGAACACTGAAGCTTTCTTT
TRBV30	-	-	TRBJ2-1	CAWSEEDEQFF	TGTGCCTGGAGTGAAGAGGATGAGCAGTTCTTC
TRBV9	-	TRBD2	TRBJ2-1	CASREREGRHEQFF	TGTGCCAGCAGAGAGCGGGAGGGCCGCCATGAGCAGTTCTTC
TRBV18	-	-	TRBJ2-5	CASSDGGQETQYF	TGTGCCAGCTCGGACGGGGGTCAAGAGACCCAGTACTTC
TRBV7-2	many	-	TRBJ2-7	CASSLSRQGEQYF	TGTGCCAGCAGCTTAAGTCGCCAGGGCGAGCAGTACTTC
TRBV5-1	-	-	TRBJ2-1	CASSLLRRGSYNEQFF	TGCGCCAGCAGCTTGCTGAGGAGGGGCTCCTACAATGAGCAGTTCTTC
TRBV7-6	many	-	TRBJ2-2	CASSLLVNGGELFF	TGTGCCAGCAGCTTATTGGTCAACGGCGGGGAGCTGTTTTTT
TRBV5-6	-	-	TRBJ2-7	CASSLSVFAEYEQYF	TGTGCCAGCAGCTTGTCCGTTTTTGCGGAGTACGAGCAGTACTTC
TRBV6-5	once	TRBD2	TRBJ2-1	CASSRSGSYEQFF	TGTGCCAGCAGTCGGAGCGGGAGCTATGAGCAGTTCTTC
TRBV29-1	-	-	TRBJ1-1	CSVDRGSWTEAFF	TGCAGCGTTGACAGGGGTTCTTGGACTGAAGCTTTCTTT
TRBV30	once	-	TRBJ2-1	CAWSWWESYHNEQFF	TGTGCCTGGAGTTGGTGGGAGAGCTACCACAATGAGCAGTTCTTC
TRBV6-4	medium-sized	-	TRBJ2-7	CASSEILEGLNYEQYF	TGTGCCAGCAGTGAGATTCTTGAGGGACTGAACTACGAGCAGTACTTC
TRBV7-2	-	-	TRBJ1-5	CASSLAPYSNQPQHF	TGTGCCAGCAGCTTAGCCCCGTATAGCAATCAGCCCCAGCATTTT
TRBV5-1	-	TRBD2	TRBJ2-7	CASSLGAGGYNEQYF	TGCGCCAGCAGCTTGGGGGCGGGAGGCTACAACGAGCAGTACTTC
TRBV11-1	-	-	TRBJ2-1	CASSFTGYEQFF	TGTGCCAGCAGCTTTACAGGGTATGAGCAGTTCTTC
TRBV12-5	once	TRBD1	TRBJ2-2	CASGQPGQGALTGELFF	TGTGCTAGTGGACAACCGGGACAGGGGGCCCTCACCGGGGAGCTGTTTTTT
TRBV6-1	-	TRBD2	TRBJ2-7	CASRLADIFHEQYF	TGTGCCAGCAGACTAGCGGACATATTCCACGAGCAGTACTTC
TRBV15	-	-	TRBJ1-2	CATSREITRLDGYTF	TGTGCCACCAGCAGAGAAATTACGCGTTTGGATGGCTACACCTTC
TRBV30	once	TRBD2	TRBJ2-7	CAWSGLAHSYEQYF	TGTGCCTGGAGTGGACTAGCACACTCCTACGAGCAGTACTTC
TRBV2	-	TRBD1	TRBJ2-5	CASNTGARETQYF	TGTGCCAGCAACACAGGGGCCAGGGAGACCCAGTACTTC
TRBV4-3	once	-	TRBJ1-2	CASSQGGGRNYGYTF	TGCGCCAGCAGCCAAGGAGGAGGACGAAACTATGGCTACACCTTC
TRBV10-3	-	TRBD1	TRBJ1-5	CASHGGDRGYQPQHF	TGTGCCTCCCATGGAGGGGACAGGGGATATCAGCCCCAGCATTTT
TRBV9	-	-	TRBJ2-3	CASAPQGSTDTQYF	TGTGCCAGCGCTCCGCAGGGGAGCACAGATACGCAGTATTTT
TRBV6-1	-	-	TRBJ1-2	CASSRLSGNYGYTF	TGTGCCAGCAGTCGATTATCAGGGAACTATGGCTACACCTTC
TRBV5-4	-	TRBD2	TRBJ2-3	CASETGTRRDTQYF	TGTGCCAGCGAGACCGGGACTAGGAGAGATACGCAGTATTTT
TRBV10-3	-	TRBD1	TRBJ2-7	CAISAGQDYEQYF	TGTGCCATCAGTGCGGGACAGGACTACGAGCAGTACTTC
TRBV6-5	-	-	TRBJ2-7	CASSYGHGQIYEQYF	TGTGCCAGCAGTTACGGGCACGGCCAGATCTACGAGCAGTACTTC
TRBV5-1	-	TRBD1	TRBJ2-3	CASSLGTATDTQYF	TGCGCCAGCAGCTTAGGGACAGCCACAGATACGCAGTATTTT
TRBV5-1	-	TRBD1	TRBJ1-1	CASSVRDSHKAFF	TGCGCCAGCAGCGTACGGGACAGCCATAAAGCTTTCTTT
TRBV5-1	-	-	TRBJ2-3	CASRRLYSTDTQYF	TGCGCCAGCAGGAGACTTTATAGCACAGATACGCAGTATTTT
TRBV11-2	once	-	TRBJ1-1	CASSLVQGITEAFF	TGTGCCAGCAGCTTAGTGCAGGGGATCACTGAAGCTTTCTTT
TRBV6-1	-	TRBD2	TRBJ2-2	CASSELVAGYTGELFF	TGTGCCAGCAGTGAATTGGTAGCGGGATACACCGGGGAGCTGTTTTTT
TRBV7-9	-	TRBD1	TRBJ1-1	CASSLGGGRTAEAFF	TGTGCCAGCAGCTTAGGAGGGGGCAGGACGGCTGAAGCTTTCTTT
TRBV20-1	-	-	TRBJ2-1	CSARLAEQFF	TGCAGTGCTAGATTAGCGGAGCAGTTCTTC
TRBV5-1	-	TRBD2	TRBJ2-2	CASSLALREGHGELFF	TGCGCCAGCAGCTTGGCTTTGCGGGAGGGCCACGGGGAGCTGTTTTTT
TRBV6-1	-	TRBD1	TRBJ2-3	CASSTTGPSTDTQYF	TGTGCCAGCAGTACGACAGGGCCGAGCACAGATACGCAGTATTTT
TRBV2	few	TRBD1	TRBJ1-2	CASSTDRGVYGYTF	TGTGCCAGCAGTACGGACAGGGGTGTCTATGGCTACACCTTC
TRBV19	-	TRBD2	TRBJ2-7	CASSMGLTYYEQYF	TGTGCCAGTAGTATGGGACTAACCTACTACGAGCAGTACTTC
TRBV11-2	-	TRBD2	TRBJ2-1	CASSSQTSGNYNEQFF	TGTGCCAGCAGCTCTCAGACTAGCGGGAACTACAATGAGCAGTTCTTC
TRBV5-1	-	-	TRBJ2-3	CASSLRETQYF	TGCGCCAGCAGCCTCAGGGAAACGCAGTATTTT
TRBV7-2	-	TRBD1	TRBJ1-2	CASSLLNTGVGYTF	TGTGCCAGCAGCTTACTCAACACAGGGGTTGGCTACACCTTC
TRBV30	-	TRBD1	TRBJ2-3	CARRPTGSTDTQYF	TGTGCCCGTAGACCGACAGGGAGCACAGATACGCAGTATTTT
TRBV5-6	-	-	TRBJ2-7	CASSSSTGSYEQYF	TGTGCCAGCAGCTCCTCCACAGGGAGCTACGAGCAGTACTTC
TRBV6-5	-	-	TRBJ2-7	CASKKAGGYEQYF	TGTGCCAGCAAAAAGGCCGGAGGCTACGAGCAGTACTTC
TRBV28	-	TRBD2	TRBJ2-1	CASSSPGLAGYEQFF	TGTGCCAGCTCGTCACCGGGACTAGCGGGTTATGAGCAGTTCTTC
TRBV6-1	-	TRBD1	TRBJ1-5	CASKTPGQGNQPQHF	TGTGCCAGCAAAACACCGGGACAGGGTAATCAGCCCCAGCATTTT
TRBV7-2	-	-	TRBJ1-5	CASETQGNQPQHF	TGTGCCAGCGAAACACAGGGCAATCAGCCCCAGCATTTT
TRBV7-3	-	-	TRBJ2-1	CASSLLGPAQFF	TGTGCCAGCAGCTTATTGGGCCCCGCGCAGTTCTTC
TRBV18	-	TRBD1	TRBJ1-1	CASSPRDSFTEAFF	TGTGCCAGCTCACCGCGGGACAGCTTCACTGAAGCTTTCTTT
TRBV30	many	TRBD1	TRBJ1-1	CAWADRDEAFF	TGTGCCTGGGCCGACAGGGATGAAGCTTTCTTT
TRBV12-5	-	-	TRBJ1-3	CASGLQGSGNTIYF	TGTGCTAGTGGTTTACAGGGCTCTGGAAACACCATATATTTT
TRBV7-9	few	TRBD1	TRBJ1-2	CASSSSGTGDYGYTF	TGTGCCAGCAGCTCCAGCGGGACAGGTGACTATGGCTACACCTTC